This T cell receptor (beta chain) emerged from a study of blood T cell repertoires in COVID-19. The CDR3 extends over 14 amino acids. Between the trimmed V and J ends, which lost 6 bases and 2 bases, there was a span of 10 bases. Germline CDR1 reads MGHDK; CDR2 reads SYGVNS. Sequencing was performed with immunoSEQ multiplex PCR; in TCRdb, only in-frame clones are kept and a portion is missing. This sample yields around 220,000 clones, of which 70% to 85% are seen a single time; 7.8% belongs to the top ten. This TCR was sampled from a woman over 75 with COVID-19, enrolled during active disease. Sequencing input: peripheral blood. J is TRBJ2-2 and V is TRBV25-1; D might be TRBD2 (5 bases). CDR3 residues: CASRRVGNTGELFF. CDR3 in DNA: TGTGCCAGCAGGAGGGTTGGCAACACCGGGGAGCTGTTTTTT.